This T cell receptor (beta chain) is drawn from a study of blood T cell repertoires in COVID-19. At the level of the study: COVID-19 samples from acute and convalescent phases originated in the United States, Italy and Spain.

Per germline, CDR1 SNHLY and CDR2 FYNNEI. There are 14 residues in the CDR3. V was cut by 4 bases and J by 6 bases, with 13 bases left in between. Original methodology: The assay estimated nucleated cells by amplifying reference gene primers. The method was immunoSEQ multiplex PCR; TCRdb's version includes in-frame clones alone and lacks a portion of them. V, J and clone size are taken as reported in that table, and D and trimming were inferred from the DNA itself. Of around 51,000 clones in the sample, 90% are singletons; the top ten hold roughly 5%. This sequence was found in an older man with acute or convalescent COVID-19. The gene calls are TRBV2 and TRBJ1-5; D may be TRBD1 (5 bases). Material: peripheral blood. CDR3 in DNA: TGTGCCAGCAGTGTCCAGGGTAGGGGTCAGCCCCAGCATTTT. Translated, it gives CASSVQGRGQPQHF.